This T cell receptor (beta chain) was documented in a study of T-cell reconstitution after alpha-beta-depleted transplantation in children. For TCRbeta, the library was prepared with unique molecular identifiers. TCRdb re-called the PCR reads through MiXCR, storing one row per CDR3 protein. The sample yields around 480,000 distinct CDR3 sequences, approximately 30% seen once. The germline CDR1 and CDR2 sequences are LGHDT and YNNKEL (reference sequence). Trimming removed 1 base from V and 1 base from J, with 11 bases in between. This CDR3 is built from 16 residues. The gene calls are TRBV3-1 and TRBJ2-1; D is perhaps TRBD2 (6 bases). This material consisted of PBMCs from the stem cell graft donor, taken from the stem cell graft. The clonotype was recovered from a human donor who donated a stem cell graft to a child with aplastic anemia. CDR3 bases: TGTGCCAGCAGCCAAGGTGTAGCGGATTCCTACAATGAGCAGTTCTTC. Its protein is CASSQGVADSYNEQFF.